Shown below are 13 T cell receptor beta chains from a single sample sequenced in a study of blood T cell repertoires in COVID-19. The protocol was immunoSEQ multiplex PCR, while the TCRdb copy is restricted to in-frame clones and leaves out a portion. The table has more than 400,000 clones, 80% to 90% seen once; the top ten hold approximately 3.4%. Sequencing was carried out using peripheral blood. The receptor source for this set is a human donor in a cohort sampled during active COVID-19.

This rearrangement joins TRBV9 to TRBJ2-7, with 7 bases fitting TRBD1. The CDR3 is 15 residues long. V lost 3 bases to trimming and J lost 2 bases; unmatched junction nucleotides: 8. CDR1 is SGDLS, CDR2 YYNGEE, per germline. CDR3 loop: CASSASDRVTYEQYF. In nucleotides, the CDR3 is TGTGCCAGCAGCGCCTCAGACAGGGTAACCTACGAGCAGTACTTC.

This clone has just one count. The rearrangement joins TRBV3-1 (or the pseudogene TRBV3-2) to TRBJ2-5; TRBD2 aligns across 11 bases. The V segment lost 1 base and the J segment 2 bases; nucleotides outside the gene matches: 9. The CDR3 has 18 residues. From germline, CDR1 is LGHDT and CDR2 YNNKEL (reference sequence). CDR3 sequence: CASSQVGTSGTKQETQYF. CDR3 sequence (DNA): TGTGCCAGCAGCCAAGTTGGGACTAGCGGAACAAAACAAGAGACCCAGTACTTC.

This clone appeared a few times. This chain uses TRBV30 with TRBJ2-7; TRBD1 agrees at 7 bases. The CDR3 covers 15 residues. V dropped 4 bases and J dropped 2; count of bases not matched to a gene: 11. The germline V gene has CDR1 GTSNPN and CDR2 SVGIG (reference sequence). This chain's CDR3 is CAWTSGQTLPYEQYF. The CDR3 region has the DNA TGTGCCTGGACCTCGGGACAGACCCTTCCCTACGAGCAGTACTTC.

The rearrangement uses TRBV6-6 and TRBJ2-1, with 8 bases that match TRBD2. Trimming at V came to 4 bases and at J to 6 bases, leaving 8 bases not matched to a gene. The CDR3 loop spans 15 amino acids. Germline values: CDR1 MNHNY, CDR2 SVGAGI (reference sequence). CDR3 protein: CASSSPGLGGNEQFF. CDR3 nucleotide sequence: TGTGCCAGCAGTTCTCCGGGACTAGGTGGCAATGAGCAGTTCTTC.

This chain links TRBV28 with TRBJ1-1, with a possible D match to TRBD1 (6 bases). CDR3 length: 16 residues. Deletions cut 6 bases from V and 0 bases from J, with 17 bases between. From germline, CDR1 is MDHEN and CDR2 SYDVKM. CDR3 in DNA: TGTGCCAGCAGCGCGGGGGGCTCGGGCATGAACACTGAAGCTTTCTTT. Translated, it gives CASSAGGSGMNTEAFF.

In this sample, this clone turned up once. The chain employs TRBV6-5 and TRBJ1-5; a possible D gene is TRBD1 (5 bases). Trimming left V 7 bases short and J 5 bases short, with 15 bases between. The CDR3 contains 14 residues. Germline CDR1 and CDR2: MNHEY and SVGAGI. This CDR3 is CASTRLREDQPQHF. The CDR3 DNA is TGTGCCAGCACTCGGCTCAGGGAAGATCAGCCCCAGCATTTT.

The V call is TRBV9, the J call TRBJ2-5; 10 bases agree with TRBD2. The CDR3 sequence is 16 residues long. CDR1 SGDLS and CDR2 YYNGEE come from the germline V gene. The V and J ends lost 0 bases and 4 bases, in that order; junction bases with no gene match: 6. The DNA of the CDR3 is TGTGCCAGCAGCGTAGATGGACTAGCGGTACGAGAGACCCAGTACTTC. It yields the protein CASSVDGLAVRETQYF. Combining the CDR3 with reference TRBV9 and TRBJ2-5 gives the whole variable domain DSGVTQTPKHLITATGQRVTLRCSPRSGDLSVYWYQQSLDQGLQFLIQYYNGEERAKGNILERFSAQQFPDLHSELNLSSLELGDSALYFCASSVDGLAVRETQYFGPGTRLLVL.

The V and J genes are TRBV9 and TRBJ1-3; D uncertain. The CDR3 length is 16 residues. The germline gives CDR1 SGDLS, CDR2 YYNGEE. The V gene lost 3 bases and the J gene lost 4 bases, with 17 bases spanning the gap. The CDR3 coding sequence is TGTGCCAGCAGCGCCCTGAGGGTGGTAAGCGGAAACACCATATATTTT. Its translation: CASSALRVVSGNTIYF. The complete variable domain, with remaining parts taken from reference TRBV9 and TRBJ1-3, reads DSGVTQTPKHLITATGQRVTLRCSPRSGDLSVYWYQQSLDQGLQFLIQYYNGEERAKGNILERFSAQQFPDLHSELNLSSLELGDSALYFCASSALRVVSGNTIYFGEGSWLTVV.

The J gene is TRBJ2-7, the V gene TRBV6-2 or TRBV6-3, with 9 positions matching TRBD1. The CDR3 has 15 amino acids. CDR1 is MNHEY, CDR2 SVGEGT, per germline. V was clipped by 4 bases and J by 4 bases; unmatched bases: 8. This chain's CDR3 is CASSSIQGAFYEQYF. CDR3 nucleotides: TGTGCCAGCAGTTCCATACAGGGGGCCTTTTACGAGCAGTACTTC.

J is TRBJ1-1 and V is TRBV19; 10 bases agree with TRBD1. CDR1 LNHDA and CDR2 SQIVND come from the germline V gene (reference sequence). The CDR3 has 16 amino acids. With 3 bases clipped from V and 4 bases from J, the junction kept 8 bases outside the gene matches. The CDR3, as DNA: TGTGCCAGTAGTATCGGGGACAGGGGACACTCCACTGAAGCTTTCTTT. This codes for CASSIGDRGHSTEAFF.

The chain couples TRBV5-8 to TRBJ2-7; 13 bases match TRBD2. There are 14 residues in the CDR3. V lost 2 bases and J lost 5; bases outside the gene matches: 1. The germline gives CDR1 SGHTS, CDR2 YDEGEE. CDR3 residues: CASSFGLAGDEQYF. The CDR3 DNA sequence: TGTGCCAGCAGCTTTGGACTAGCGGGAGACGAGCAGTACTTC.

CDR3 nucleotide sequence: TGTGCCAGCACCGGGACAGGGGAGGAAGGGGGTCCCTACGAGCAGTACTTC. This codes for CASTGTGEEGGPYEQYF. The V call is TRBV18, the J call TRBJ2-7, with 10 nucleotides matching TRBD1. In germline, CDR1 is KGHSH, CDR2 LQKENI. The J segment lost 2 bases and the V segment lost 8 bases, leaving 15 bases of the junction unmatched. CDR3 size: 17 residues.

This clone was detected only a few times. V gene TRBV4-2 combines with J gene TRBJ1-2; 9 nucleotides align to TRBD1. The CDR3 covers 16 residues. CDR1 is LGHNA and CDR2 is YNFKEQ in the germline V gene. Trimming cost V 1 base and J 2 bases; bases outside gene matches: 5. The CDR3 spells CASSQVDRGYNYGYTF. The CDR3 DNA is TGTGCCAGCAGCCAAGTTGACAGGGGGTACAACTATGGCTACACCTTC.